The 17 T cell receptor beta chains below were found in one sample sequenced in a study of T-cell reconstitution after alpha-beta-depleted transplantation in children. The TCRbeta library was prepared with unique molecular identifiers. Each CDR3 protein is one row after TCRdb ran MiXCR on the PCR reads. The data hold approximately 500,000 distinct CDR3 sequences, with more than 9% observed a single time. The specimen was PBMCs, collected before TCRalphabeta/CD19-depleted stem cell transplant. The receptors were sampled from a child between 2 and 9 years old with inherited bone marrow failure, due to receive a stem cell transplant.

This clonotype was counted at least ten times. This sequence joins TRBV7-9 and TRBJ2-5, with 10 bases that match TRBD2. V was clipped by 8 bases and J by 2 bases; unmatched bases: 2. The CDR3 consists of 13 residues. Germline assignment: CDR1 SEHNR and CDR2 FQNEAQ (reference sequence). CDR3 in amino acids: CASGTSEQETQYF. CDR3 sequence (DNA): TGTGCCAGCGGGACTAGCGAGCAAGAGACCCAGTACTTC.

The table lists this clonotype with many counts. This chain joins TRBV20-1 and TRBJ2-1; D may be TRBD1 (6 bases). Trimming cost V 5 bases and J 3 bases, with 14 bases left between them. The CDR3 is 14 residues long. Germline CDR1 DFQATT, CDR2 SNEGSKA (reference sequence). This CDR3 reads CSAGTGFGYNEQFF. The DNA for the CDR3 is TGCAGTGCTGGCACAGGGTTCGGCTACAATGAGCAGTTCTTC.

This clonotype was detected many times. V is TRBV5-1 and J is TRBJ2-2; D gene unclear. The germline gives CDR1 SGHRS, CDR2 YFSETQ. V was shortened by 0 bases and J by 1 base, with 7 bases between the two germline ends. The CDR3 is 15 residues long. The DNA for the CDR3 is TGCGCCAGCAGCTTGGATGTCCTGAACACCGGGGAGCTGTTTTTT. Amino acids: CASSLDVLNTGELFF.

This clonotype has at least ten counts. This sequence joins TRBV7-2 and TRBJ2-1; D might be TRBD2 (5 bases). The CDR3 extends over 15 amino acids. Germline assignment: CDR1 SGHTA and CDR2 FQGNSA. V was shortened by 1 base and J by 4 bases, with 11 bases between the two germline ends. The CDR3 DNA follows: TGTGCCAGCAGCTTAGAAGTAGCGCATTACAATGAGCAGTTCTTC. Its protein product is CASSLEVAHYNEQFF.

This clonotype was seen many times. The V call is TRBV29-1, the J call TRBJ2-5; D gene uncertain. CDR3 length: 13 amino acids. Deletions cut 2 bases from V and 0 bases from J, with 7 bases between. CDR1 SQVTM and CDR2 ANQGSEA come from the germline V gene. CDR3 sequence (DNA): TGCAGCGTTGAACGAGACTACCAAGAGACCCAGTACTTC. Residues: CSVERDYQETQYF.

This clonotype was counted between two and nine times. The genes are TRBV5-1 and TRBJ2-5; 7 nucleotides align to TRBD2. Germline V gene lookup returns CDR1 SGHRS and CDR2 YFSETQ. Trimming removed 1 base from V and 5 bases from J; junction bases left unmatched: 17. The CDR3 sequence is 18 residues long. Here the CDR3 reads CASSLRGAASGGRETQYF. The CDR3 coding sequence is TGCGCCAGCAGCTTGAGAGGCGCGGCTAGCGGAGGCAGGGAGACCCAGTACTTC.

As to this clonotype: Possible read error: a much larger clone is one base away. The CDR3 here is CSAIGGHTNKKLFF. CDR3 in DNA: TGCAGTGCTATCGGCGGGCATACTAATAAAAAACTGTTTTTT. This rearrangement joins TRBV20-1 to TRBJ1-4, with D uncertain. Germline V gene sequence: CDR1 DFQATT, CDR2 SNEGSKA (reference sequence). The CDR3 runs to 14 residues.

This clonotype was seen many times. This chain's CDR3 is CASSLEYLAGGPYNEQFF. The CDR3 nucleotides read TGTGCCAGCAGCTTAGAATACCTAGCGGGAGGGCCCTACAATGAGCAGTTCTTC. The rearrangement joins TRBV11-2 to TRBJ2-1, with 12 bases identical to TRBD2. The V and J ends lost 0 bases and 2 bases, in that order; junction bases with no gene match: 5. CDR3 length: 18 residues. CDR1 SGHAT and CDR2 FQNNGV come from the germline V gene.

This clonotype was recorded at least ten times. The genes are TRBV28 and TRBJ2-6; D not certain. Trimming took 7 bases from V and 0 from J, leaving 16 bases between them. CDR3 length: 17 amino acids. Looked up from germline, CDR1 is MDHEN and CDR2 is SYDVKM. For the CDR3, the DNA is TGTGCCAGCACCCGATCGATCCCCGACTCTGGGGCCAACGTCCTGACTTTC. Translated, it gives CASTRSIPDSGANVLTF.

This clonotype was seen many times. The chain employs TRBV25-1 and TRBJ2-7; 10 bases line up with TRBD1. The J segment lost 7 bases and the V segment lost 4 bases, leaving 13 bases of the junction unmatched. Germline loops: CDR1 MGHDK, CDR2 SYGVNS. The length of the CDR3 is 16 residues. The CDR3 here is CASSVLSGTGEWEQYF. CDR3 sequence (DNA): TGTGCCAGCAGTGTCCTTTCCGGGACAGGGGAGTGGGAGCAGTACTTC.

This clonotype was found many times. The chain couples TRBV15 to TRBJ2-5, with 12 bases that match TRBD2. J lost 7 bases, V lost 3 bases, and 9 bases had no gene match. The CDR3 loop spans 16 amino acids. Per the germline V gene, CDR1 is LNHNV and CDR2 is YYDKDF (reference sequence). CDR3 DNA sequence: TGTGCCACCAGCAGCGCCCGACTAGCGGGAGCGGGGACCCAGTACTTC. Translation: CATSSARLAGAGTQYF.

A word on this clonotype: This may arise from a read error, as a much more abundant clone is one base away. CDR3 nucleotides: TGTGCCAGCAGCTTAGAAGCTAGCAAGGCCTGGGAGACCCAGTACTTC. Protein sequence: CASSLEASKAWETQYF. The chain combines TRBV7-2 with TRBJ2-5; maybe TRBD2 (5 bases). This CDR3 has 16 amino acids. Germline CDR1 is SGHTA and CDR2 is FQGNSA. V was clipped by 1 base and J by 5 bases, with 17 bases between them. Full variable domain (outside the CDR3, taken from reference TRBV7-2 and TRBJ2-5): GAGVSQSPSNKVTEKGKDVELRCDPISGHTALYWYRQSLGQGLEFLIYFQGNSAPDKSGLPSDRFSAERTGGSVSTLTIQRTQQEDSAVYLCASSLEASKAWETQYFGPGTRLLVL.

This clonotype turned up a few times. The genes are TRBV20-1 and TRBJ2-1, with 7 bases aligning to TRBD2. This CDR3 has 13 residues. Germline CDR1 reads DFQATT; CDR2 reads SNEGSKA (reference sequence). This chain's CDR3 is CGPRRGVPNEQFF. The DNA of the CDR3 is TGCGGACCCCGCCGGGGGGTACCCAATGAGCAGTTCTTC.

This clonotype was detected ten times or more. The J gene is TRBJ2-1, the V gene TRBV7-8; D perhaps matches TRBD2 (6 bases). Trimming pared 1 base from V and 2 bases from J, leaving 12 bases between. CDR3 size: 16 residues. The V gene's germline CDR1 is SGHVS and CDR2 FQNEAQ. The CDR3 DNA sequence: TGTGCCAGCAGCTTAGATGGCCGGGGGACCTACAATGAGCAGTTCTTC. It codes for CASSLDGRGTYNEQFF.

This clonotype was recorded many times. V and J are TRBV6-1 and TRBJ1-3, with a possible D match to TRBD1 (5 bases). Germline-derived CDR1 and CDR2 are MNHNS and SASEGT. The ends were cut back, 3 bases at V and 0 bases at J, with 9 bases in the middle. CDR3 length: 15 amino acids. The CDR3 sequence is CASSDPGSSGNTIYF. DNA for the CDR3: TGTGCCAGCAGTGACCCAGGGAGCTCTGGAAACACCATATATTTT.

The chain uses TRBV4-3 and TRBJ2-2; D not certain. V dropped 2 bases and J dropped 7 bases, with 8 bases sitting between them. The CDR3 sequence is 13 residues long. CDR1 LGHNA and CDR2 YSLEER come from the germline V gene. DNA of the CDR3: TGCGCCAGCAGCCAATTTGGAGTCGGGGAGCTGTTTTTT. Protein sequence: CASSQFGVGELFF.

The chain recombines TRBV29-1 with TRBJ2-5, with 11 nucleotides matching TRBD2. Germline V lookup: CDR1 SQVTM, CDR2 ANQGSEA. After removal of 7 bases from V and 5 bases from J, the junction contained 9 bases not matched to a gene. The CDR3 loop spans 14 amino acids. CDR3 protein: CSAGARTSGETQYF. The DNA of the CDR3 is TGCAGCGCTGGGGCTAGGACTAGCGGGGAGACCCAGTACTTC.